This TCR beta chain was documented in a study of siplizumab effects on memory and regulatory T cells. There are 15 residues in the CDR3. CDR1 SGHKS and CDR2 YYEKEE come from the germline V gene (reference sequence). Losses at the gene ends were 4 bases for V and 3 bases for J; bases not matched to a gene: 8. General study points: Relative to controls at more than 25%, mappable alloreactive CD4+ clones exhibited a mean Treg-derived proportion of under 75% with siplizumab.

Each sample contributed 96,000 or so TCR templates to the assay. Sequenced by immunoSEQ multiplex PCR; TCRdb stores in-frame clones only, minus some. This table holds 90,000 to 110,000 clones, roughly 91% found once. Comments on this clone: Its matching antigen is unknown.

This receptor was taken from a human donor in good health. V is TRBV5-5 and J is TRBJ2-7; 9 bases map to TRBD2. The specimen was CD4+ T cells sorted from blood. The CDR3 here is CASSGTSPINYEQYF. The CDR3 bases are TGTGCCAGCAGCGGGACTAGCCCTATAAACTACGAGCAGTACTTC.